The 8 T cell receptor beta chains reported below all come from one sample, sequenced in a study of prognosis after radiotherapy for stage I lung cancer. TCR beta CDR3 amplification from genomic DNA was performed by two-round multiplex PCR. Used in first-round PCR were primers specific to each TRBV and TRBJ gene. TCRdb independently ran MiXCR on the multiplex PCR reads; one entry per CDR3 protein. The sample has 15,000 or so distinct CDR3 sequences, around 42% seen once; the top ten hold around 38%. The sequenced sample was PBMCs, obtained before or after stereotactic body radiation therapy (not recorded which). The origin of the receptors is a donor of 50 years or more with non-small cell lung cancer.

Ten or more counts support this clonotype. Here the CDR3 reads CSAGPLATLQETQYF. The CDR3, as DNA: TGCAGTGCTGGGCCACTAGCTACTCTCCAAGAGACCCAGTACTTC. The chain recombines TRBV20-1 with TRBJ2-5; D perhaps matches TRBD2 (6 bases). The CDR3 covers 15 residues. Per the germline V gene, CDR1 is DFQATT and CDR2 is SNEGSKA (reference sequence). Trimming stripped 5 bases from V and 1 base from J, with 17 bases between.

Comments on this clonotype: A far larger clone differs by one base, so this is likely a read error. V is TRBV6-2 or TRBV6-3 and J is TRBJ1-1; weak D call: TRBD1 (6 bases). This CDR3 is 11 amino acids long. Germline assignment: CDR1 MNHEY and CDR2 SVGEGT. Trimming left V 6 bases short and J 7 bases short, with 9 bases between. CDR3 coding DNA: TGTGCCAGCAGAACAGGGAATGAAGCTTTCTTT. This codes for CASRTGNEAFF.

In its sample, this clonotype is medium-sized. CDR3 nucleotides: TGTGCCAGCACCCGGACCAATTCACCCCTCCACTTT. Its translation: CASTRTNSPLHF. The chain joins TRBV28 to TRBJ1-6; D gene ambiguous. This CDR3 spans 12 amino acids. Germline V gene lookup returns CDR1 MDHEN and CDR2 SYDVKM. The V gene lost 7 bases and the J gene lost 7 bases, with 8 bases spanning the gap.

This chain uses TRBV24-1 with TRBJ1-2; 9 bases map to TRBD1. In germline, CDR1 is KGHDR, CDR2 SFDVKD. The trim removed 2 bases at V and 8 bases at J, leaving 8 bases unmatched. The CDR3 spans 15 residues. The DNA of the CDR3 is TGTGCCACCAGTGATTCCCCCGGGACAGGGCGCGGCTACACCTTC. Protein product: CATSDSPGTGRGYTF.

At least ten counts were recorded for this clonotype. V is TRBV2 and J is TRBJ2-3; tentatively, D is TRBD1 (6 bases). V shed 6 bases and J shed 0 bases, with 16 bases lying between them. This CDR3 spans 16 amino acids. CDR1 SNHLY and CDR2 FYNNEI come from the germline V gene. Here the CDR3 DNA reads TGTGCCAGCAGGGACAGACCCACCTATAGCACAGATACGCAGTATTTT. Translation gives CASRDRPTYSTDTQYF.

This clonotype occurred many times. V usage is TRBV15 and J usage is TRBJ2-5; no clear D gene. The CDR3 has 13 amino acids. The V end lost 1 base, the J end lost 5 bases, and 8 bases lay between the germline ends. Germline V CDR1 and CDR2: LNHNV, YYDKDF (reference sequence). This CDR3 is CATSRGVRETQYF. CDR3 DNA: TGTGCCACCAGCAGAGGCGTGCGGGAGACCCAGTACTTC.

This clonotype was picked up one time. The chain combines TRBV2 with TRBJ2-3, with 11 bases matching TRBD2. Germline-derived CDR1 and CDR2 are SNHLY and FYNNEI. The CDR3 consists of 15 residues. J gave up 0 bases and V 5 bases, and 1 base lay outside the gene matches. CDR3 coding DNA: TGTGCCAGCAGTCGGACTAGCGGGAGCACAGATACGCAGTATTTT. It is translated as CASSRTSGSTDTQYF.

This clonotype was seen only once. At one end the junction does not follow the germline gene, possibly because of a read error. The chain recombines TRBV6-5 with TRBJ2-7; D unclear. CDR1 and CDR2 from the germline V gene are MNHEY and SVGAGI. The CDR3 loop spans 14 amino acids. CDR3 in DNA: TGTGCCAGTAGTTATGGCGTTGCCGCCGACGAGCAGTACTTC. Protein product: CASSYGVAADEQYF.